These 26 T cell receptor beta chains were all obtained from the same sample, sequenced in a study of molecular identifiers for immune sequencing clone quantification. MiXCR, applied by TCRdb to the PCR reads, yields one record per CDR3 protein. The table includes about 32,000 distinct CDR3 sequences, 19% detected once. The sequenced sample consisted of naive CD8+ T cells from blood, with Jurkat cell RNA spiked in. The subset was: FACS-sorted CD8+CD4-CCR7+CD45RA+ naive T cells. Receptors were obtained from a human donor in good health. Some libraries in this study had Jurkat cell RNA spiked in.

The chain links TRBV12-3 or TRBV12-4 to TRBJ2-7; the D is unclear. V was cut by 5 bases and J by 2 bases, with 13 bases left in between. CDR3 size: 14 residues. CDR3 sequence (DNA): TGTGCCAGCAGTCTATCGGAAACCGCCTACGAGCAGTACTTC. Translated, it gives CASSLSETAYEQYF.

Only a few counts were recorded for this clonotype. This sequence may be a read error, since a much larger clone differs from it by one base. The rearrangement joins TRBV19 to TRBJ1-5; D uncertain. The CDR3 loop spans 13 amino acids. Germline V gene sequence: CDR1 LNHDA, CDR2 SQIVND (reference sequence). Trimming cost V 0 bases and J 9 bases, with 9 bases left between them. The CDR3 bases are TGTGCCAGTAGTATAGATGTGGGCCGGCCCCAGCATTTT. It encodes CASSIDVGRPQHF.

The chain couples TRBV6-2 or TRBV6-3 to TRBJ2-3; TRBD2 agrees at 9 bases. Trimming removed 10 bases from V and 4 bases from J; junction bases left unmatched: 9. Germline V gene lookup returns CDR1 MNHEY and CDR2 SVGEGT. The CDR3 contains 14 residues. CDR3 protein: CATTGLAFADTQYF. The CDR3 nucleotides are TGTGCCACAACGGGACTAGCCTTTGCAGATACGCAGTATTTT.

This clonotype was seen a handful of times. A much larger clone lies a single base off, so this may be a read error. The chain recombines TRBV4-3 with TRBJ2-1; D may match TRBD1 or TRBD2 (5 bases each). Germline lookup yields CDR1 LGHNA and CDR2 YSLEER. V was cut by 3 bases and J by 6 bases, with 15 bases left in between. This CDR3 is built from 15 residues. The CDR3: CASSHGRQRANEQFF. Written as DNA, the CDR3 is TGCGCCAGCAGCCACGGAAGACAGAGGGCCAATGAGCAGTTCTTC.

This clonotype occurred many times. The CDR3 is CASSQDPRGARYEQYF. CDR3 nucleotide sequence: TGTGCCAGCAGCCAAGACCCCCGGGGGGCTCGCTACGAGCAGTACTTC. The chain recombines TRBV14 with TRBJ2-7, with D perhaps TRBD2 (7 bases). The CDR3 consists of 16 residues. Germline-derived CDR1 and CDR2 are SGHDN and FVKESK. V was clipped by 0 bases and J by 3 bases, with 15 bases between them.

This clonotype showed up many times. The CDR3 DNA follows: TGTGCCAGCAGCTCCTCCGGGGCAAACACCGGGGAGCTGTTTTTT. It translates to CASSSSGANTGELFF. The V and J genes are TRBV7-3 and TRBJ2-2; D could derive from TRBD1 or TRBD2 (5 bases each). Trimming took 4 bases from V and 2 from J, leaving 11 bases between them. The germline V gene encodes CDR1 SGHTA and CDR2 FQGTGA. This CDR3 has 15 amino acids.

This clonotype was observed at least ten times. The rearrangement joins TRBV29-1 to TRBJ2-7; maybe TRBD1 (5 bases). With 3 bases removed from V and 2 bases from J, the gap between germline ends came to 8 bases. CDR1 and CDR2 from the germline V gene are SQVTM and ANQGSEA. This CDR3 region has 12 residues. This CDR3 is CSVEPGPYEQYF. The CDR3 bases are TGCAGCGTTGAGCCAGGGCCCTACGAGCAGTACTTC.

This sequence joins TRBV7-6 and TRBJ2-7; D gene ambiguous. Germline-derived CDR1 and CDR2 are SGHVS and FNYEAQ. The length of the CDR3 is 14 residues. V shed 1 base and J shed 1 base, with 8 bases lying between them. The CDR3 is CASSLGPGSYEQYF. The CDR3 DNA reads as TGTGCCAGCAGCTTAGGTCCAGGATCCTACGAGCAGTACTTC. Together with reference TRBV7-6 and TRBJ2-7, the CDR3 gives the full variable domain: GAGVSQSPRYKVTKRGQDVALRCDPISGHVSLYWYRQALGQGPEFLTYFNYEAQQDKSGLPNDRFSAERPEGSISTLTIQRTEQRDSAMYRCASSLGPGSYEQYFGPGTRLTVT.

This clonotype was observed at least ten times. J is TRBJ2-7 and V is TRBV19; D unresolved. The V end was cut by 1 base, the J end by 1 base, with 8 bases between. The germline gives CDR1 LNHDA, CDR2 SQIVND (reference sequence). The CDR3 contains 14 residues. CDR3 loop: CASSIAAWSYEQYF. In DNA form, the CDR3 reads TGTGCCAGTAGTATAGCGGCGTGGTCCTACGAGCAGTACTTC.

On this clonotype itself: A much larger clone lies one base from this, so it may be a read error. DNA for the CDR3: TGTGCCAACAGTACATCGGCGGTGGAATACAATGAGCAGTTCTTC. This codes for CANSTSAVEYNEQFF. The chain recombines TRBV28 with TRBJ2-1; D gene uncertain. The CDR3 length is 15 residues. Germline values: CDR1 MDHEN, CDR2 SYDVKM.

V usage is TRBV7-9 and J usage is TRBJ1-1; D unclear. CDR3 length equals 14 residues. Per germline, CDR1 SEHNR and CDR2 FQNEAQ (reference sequence). Deletions cut 4 bases from V and 5 bases from J, with 14 bases between. The CDR3 bases are TGTGCCAGCAGCTCGGATATCAGGCGGACTGAAGCTTTCTTT. This codes for CASSSDIRRTEAFF.

On this clonotype itself: This sequence may be a read error, since a much larger clone differs from it by one base. The chain carries TRBV7-6 and TRBJ2-1, with TRBD2 identical over 11 bases. The CDR3 extends over 15 amino acids. Germline V lookup: CDR1 SGHVS, CDR2 FNYEAQ. The CDR3 is CVSSLAGGKWSEQFF. The DNA for the CDR3 is TGTGTCAGCAGCTTAGCGGGGGGGAAATGGAGTGAGCAGTTCTTC.

This clonotype was counted between two and nine times. The CDR3 coding sequence is TGTGCCAGCTCACCGGCCACAGCCCTACGATATGGCTACACCTTC. Protein product: CASSPATALRYGYTF. This chain joins TRBV18 and TRBJ1-2; D not resolved. This CDR3 has 15 amino acids. The germline gives CDR1 KGHSH, CDR2 LQKENI. Trimming took off 3 bases at V and 5 bases at J, with 16 bases between the two ends.

This clonotype was observed at least ten times. The V gene is TRBV7-2, the J gene TRBJ2-1, with 7 bases identical to TRBD2. The ends lost 5 bases at V and 4 bases at J; junction bases unmatched: 11. The CDR3 contains 16 residues. Germline V gives CDR1 SGHTA, CDR2 FQGNSA. The CDR3 reads CASSPLPSGTYNEQFF. CDR3 coding DNA: TGTGCCAGCAGCCCTCTTCCTAGCGGAACATACAATGAGCAGTTCTTC.

This clonotype was seen more than once but under ten times. The rearrangement uses TRBV14 and TRBJ2-2, with 7 bases that match TRBD1. The CDR3 extends over 18 amino acids. The V gene's germline CDR1 is SGHDN and CDR2 FVKESK. Trimming took 0 bases from V and 6 from J; bases not matched to a gene: 13. CDR3 in DNA: TGTGCCAGCAGCCAAGAGCGTAGGGGGCGCGTCTGGGCCGGGGAGCTGTTTTTT. The encoded protein is CASSQERRGRVWAGELFF.

This clonotype was seen ten or more times. CDR3 nucleotide sequence: TGTGCCAGCAGCACCTCGACAGGGGCGGTCACAGATACGCAGTATTTT. Translating it yields CASSTSTGAVTDTQYF. The chain couples TRBV11-2 to TRBJ2-3, with 8 bases identical to TRBD1. Trimming removed 5 bases from V and 2 bases from J; junction bases left unmatched: 9. CDR3 length: 16 residues. Looked up from germline, CDR1 is SGHAT and CDR2 is FQNNGV.

A word on this clonotype: This sequence may be a read error, since a much larger clone differs from it by one base. The rearrangement uses TRBV18 and TRBJ2-1; perhaps TRBD1 as D (5 bases). CDR1 and CDR2 from the germline V gene are KGHSH and LQKENI. CDR3 length equals 12 residues. The V end lost 0 bases, the J end lost 12 bases, and 9 bases lay between the germline ends. CDR3 in amino acids: CASSPPGQGQFF. The DNA for the CDR3 is TGTGCCAGCTCACCACCTGGCCAGGGGCAGTTCTTC.

V and J are TRBV19 and TRBJ2-7; either TRBD1 or TRBD2 may supply D (5 bases each). Between the trimmed V and J ends, which lost 10 bases and 2 bases, there was a span of 12 bases. The CDR3 contains 12 residues. Per the germline V gene, CDR1 is LNHDA and CDR2 is SQIVND (reference sequence). The chain's CDR3 is CATRDPTYEQYF. DNA of the CDR3: TGTGCCACCCGGGACCCAACCTACGAGCAGTACTTC.

The sample holds many counts of this clonotype. The chain joins TRBV14 to TRBJ2-3; TRBD1 aligns across 10 bases. V lost 3 bases and J lost 3; bases outside the gene matches: 6. This CDR3 is 16 amino acids long. Germline V gene sequence: CDR1 SGHDN, CDR2 FVKESK. The CDR3, as DNA: TGTGCCAGCAGCCAGGTGGGACAGGGGAGGACAGATACGCAGTATTTT. Translating gives CASSQVGQGRTDTQYF.

This clonotype was recorded a few times. The junction and the germline gene differ at one end; a read error may be behind it. This sequence joins TRBV29-1 and TRBJ2-7; the D gene is possibly TRBD1 (6 bases). This CDR3 has 13 amino acids. From germline, CDR1 is SQVTM and CDR2 ANQGSEA. The CDR3 DNA follows: TGCAGCATTACGACAGGTGCCGCCTACGAGCAGTGCTTC. Translated: CSITTGAAYEQCF.

Only one count was recorded for this clonotype. A much more abundant neighbour one base away suggests this may be a read error. This sequence joins TRBV24-1 and TRBJ2-1; 8 bases agree with TRBD2. The CDR3 spans 14 residues. J gave up 12 bases and V 0 bases, and 6 bases lay outside the gene matches. In germline, CDR1 is KGHDR, CDR2 SFDVKD. DNA of the CDR3: TGTGCCACCAGTGATTTGTCCGGGGGGGGTGGGCAGTTCTTC. It is translated as CATSDLSGGGGQFF.

Comment on this clonotype: A single base separates this from a much larger clone, so it may be a read error. The rearrangement uses TRBV28 and TRBJ2-7, with D tentatively TRBD2 (6 bases). Germline V gene data show CDR1 as MDHEN and CDR2 as SYDVKM. The CDR3 sequence is 15 residues long. Trimming pared 6 bases from V and 2 bases from J, leaving 17 bases between. DNA of the CDR3: TGTGCCAGCAGCTCTGACCGGACGGGGGCCTACGAGCAGTACTTC. This translates into CASSSDRTGAYEQYF.

This clonotype was counted at least ten times. The chain joins TRBV15 to TRBJ1-1; 7 bases line up with TRBD1. V trimming: 3 bases; J trimming: 5 bases; junction bases outside the gene matches: 3. Germline CDR1 and CDR2: LNHNV and YYDKDF (reference sequence). This CDR3 comprises 13 residues. CDR3 bases: TGTGCCACCAGCAGGACAGGGCTTACTGAAGCTTTCTTT. Translation: CATSRTGLTEAFF. The full variable domain, with the rest looked up from reference TRBV15 and TRBJ1-1, is DAMVIQNPRYQVTQFGKPVTLSCSQTLNHNVMYWYQQKSSQAPKLLFHYYDKDFNNEADTPDNFQSRRPNTSFCFLDIRSPGLGDTAMYLCATSRTGLTEAFFGQGTRLTVV.

Regarding this clonotype: Since a much larger clone is just one base distant, this may be a read error. This sequence joins TRBV28 and TRBJ1-5; TRBD1 matches at 9 bases. Germline CDR1 MDHEN, CDR2 SYDVKM. The CDR3 is 16 amino acids. The CDR3 protein is CASGPRTGVSHQPQHF. The CDR3 DNA is TGTGCCAGCGGTCCTCGGACAGGGGTTAGCCATCAGCCCCAGCATTTT.

Ten or more counts support this clonotype. This chain links TRBV28 with TRBJ2-5; possibly TRBD2 for D (5 bases). V was shortened by 4 bases and J by 1 base, with 22 bases between the two germline ends. Per the germline V gene, CDR1 is MDHEN and CDR2 is SYDVKM. The length of the CDR3 is 18 residues. The CDR3 region is CASSSPSSPGSLQETQYF. The CDR3 nucleotides read TGTGCCAGCAGTTCCCCCTCGTCCCCGGGGTCTCTCCAAGAGACCCAGTACTTC.

This clonotype has just a few counts. V is TRBV15 and J is TRBJ2-1; 8 bases align to TRBD2. The CDR3 covers 17 residues. V lost 3 bases to trimming and J lost 8 bases; unmatched junction nucleotides: 15. Looked up from germline, CDR1 is LNHNV and CDR2 is YYDKDF (reference sequence). The CDR3, as DNA: TGTGCCACCAGCAGCCTAAGCGGGACTAGGGATCGATATGAGCAGTTCTTC. This codes for CATSSLSGTRDRYEQFF. Looking up the rest from reference TRBV15 and TRBJ2-1 gives the full variable domain: DAMVIQNPRYQVTQFGKPVTLSCSQTLNHNVMYWYQQKSSQAPKLLFHYYDKDFNNEADTPDNFQSRRPNTSFCFLDIRSPGLGDTAMYLCATSSLSGTRDRYEQFFGPGTRLTVL.